These 20 T cell receptor beta chains share one sample of origin, sequenced in a study of blood T cell repertoires in COVID-19. Profiled with immunoSEQ multiplex PCR; TCRdb holds only in-frame clones, not every one. Seen here are about 78,000 clones, roughly 87% observed once, and the top ten hold about 1%. The specimen was peripheral blood. All receptors come from a woman in her fifties or sixties in a cohort sampled during active COVID-19.

This clone was seen just once. V and J are TRBV24-1 and TRBJ2-1, with TRBD1 matching 8 bases. The CDR3 is 13 amino acids. Trimming took 7 bases from V and 9 from J; bases not matched to a gene: 7. The germline gives CDR1 KGHDR, CDR2 SFDVKD. The CDR3 region has the DNA TGTGCCACCAGAGAGGACAGGGCTAGTGAGCAGTTCTTC. Amino acids: CATREDRASEQFF.

This clone came up once. The chain recombines TRBV30 with TRBJ2-7, with 15 bases aligning to TRBD2. The germline V gene has CDR1 GTSNPN and CDR2 SVGIG (reference sequence). The length of the CDR3 is 19 residues. V shed 2 bases, J shed 4 bases, and the junction held 15 bases outside the gene matches. DNA of the CDR3: TGTGCCTGGAGTCCTATCCGGACTAGCGGGAGGGCCACACAGTACGAGCAGTACTTC. It encodes CAWSPIRTSGRATQYEQYF.

This clone has a handful of counts. The DNA of the CDR3 is TGTGCCAGCAGTTTCGGACAGGGGGCCGGTGGCTACACCTTC. This translates into CASSFGQGAGGYTF. The genes are TRBV27 and TRBJ1-2; TRBD1 agrees at 11 bases. From germline, CDR1 is MNHEY and CDR2 SMNVEV (reference sequence). V gave up 3 bases and J gave up 7 bases; unmatched junction bases: 4. The CDR3 covers 14 residues.

This chain uses TRBV13 with TRBJ1-2, with a possible D match to TRBD1 (6 bases). V lost 6 bases to trimming and J lost 6 bases, with 14 bases between them. Germline CDR1 and CDR2: PRHDT and FYEKMQ (reference sequence). The CDR3 sequence is 13 residues long. DNA for the CDR3: TGTGCCAGCAGGCTTTACAGGGCCGATGGCTACACCTTC. Translation: CASRLYRADGYTF. Supplemented by reference TRBV13 and TRBJ1-2, the full variable domain reads AAGVIQSPRHLIKEKRETATLKCYPIPRHDTVYWYQQGPGQDPQFLISFYEKMQSDKGSIPDRFSAQQFSDYHSELNMSSLELGDSALYFCASRLYRADGYTFGSGTRLTVV.

The V call is TRBV7-8, the J call TRBJ1-3; 7 bases are shared with TRBD1. V shed 5 bases, J shed 0 bases, and the junction held 7 bases outside the gene matches. Germline V gene lookup returns CDR1 SGHVS and CDR2 FQNEAQ. CDR3 length equals 16 residues. DNA of the CDR3: TGTGCCAGCAGCACTGGGACAGCCTACTCTGGAAACACCATATATTTT. Translating it yields CASSTGTAYSGNTIYF.

This clone was recorded only once. J is TRBJ2-5 and V is TRBV19; 8 bases align to TRBD1. V lost 4 bases and J lost 4; bases outside the gene matches: 2. CDR1 LNHDA and CDR2 SQIVND come from the germline V gene (reference sequence). The CDR3 runs 13 residues. The CDR3 nucleotides read TGTGCCAGTAGTAACAGGGGGAGAGAGACCCAGTACTTC. Protein product: CASSNRGRETQYF.

The rearrangement joins TRBV7-9 to TRBJ2-5, with a possible D match to TRBD1 (6 bases). The CDR3 length is 14 residues. Germline V gene lookup returns CDR1 SEHNR and CDR2 FQNEAQ (reference sequence). Trimming cost V 3 bases and J 5 bases, with 13 bases left between them. CDR3 region: CASSFRGRTETQYF. The CDR3 DNA is TGTGCCAGCAGCTTCAGGGGCAGGACGGAGACCCAGTACTTC.

The chain recombines TRBV7-3 with TRBJ1-1, with 9 bases fitting TRBD1. J gave up 6 bases and V 5 bases, and 16 bases lay outside the gene matches. Looked up from germline, CDR1 is SGHTA and CDR2 is FQGTGA. The CDR3 contains 17 residues. This chain's CDR3 is CASSTRGGTGSLAEAFF. CDR3 bases: TGTGCCAGCAGCACCCGAGGGGGGACAGGGTCGCTTGCTGAAGCTTTCTTT.

This clone was counted only a few times. The chain recombines TRBV6-5 with TRBJ1-2; a weak D match, TRBD1 (6 bases). The V gene's germline CDR1 is MNHEY and CDR2 SVGAGI. The germline V and J ends were trimmed by 8 bases and 4 bases, with 17 bases remaining between them. The CDR3 consists of 14 residues. The chain's CDR3 is CASHPMDRTYGYTF. The CDR3 nucleotides read TGTGCCAGCCACCCGATGGACAGAACCTATGGCTACACCTTC.

The chain links TRBV19 to TRBJ2-3, with TRBD1 matching over 9 bases. The CDR3 is 16 amino acids. Trimming cost V 5 bases and J 4 bases; bases outside gene matches: 10. Germline V CDR1 and CDR2: LNHDA, SQIVND (reference sequence). CDR3 sequence: CASSPLRDRASDTQYF. CDR3 coding DNA: TGTGCCAGTAGTCCTCTCCGGGACAGGGCATCAGATACGCAGTATTTT.

As for this clone: At one of its ends the junction is not consistent with the germline gene, which may arise from a read error. This sequence joins TRBV15 and TRBJ2-5; TRBD2 agrees at 11 bases. Germline loops: CDR1 LNHNV, CDR2 YYDKDF (reference sequence). This CDR3 comprises 14 residues. The CDR3 bases are TGTGCCACCAGCAGAGATAGAACTAGCGGGAGAGCCGACTTC. It encodes CATSRDRTSGRADF.

The genes are TRBV2 and TRBJ2-1; 12 bases line up with TRBD2. Germline V gene data show CDR1 as SNHLY and CDR2 as FYNNEI. CDR3 length equals 16 residues. Losses at the gene ends were 2 bases for V and 8 bases for J; bases not matched to a gene: 7. This CDR3 is CASSELAGGPLDEQFF. The DNA of the CDR3 is TGTGCCAGCAGTGAACTAGCGGGAGGGCCGTTGGATGAGCAGTTCTTC.

The chain links TRBV3-1 (or the pseudogene TRBV3-2) to TRBJ2-5; 8 nucleotides agree with TRBD1. The germline V gene has CDR1 LGHDT and CDR2 YNNKEL (reference sequence). Trimming cost V 5 bases and J 5 bases; bases outside gene matches: 4. The CDR3 totals 13 residues. CDR3 region: CASSSDRVETQYF. In DNA, the CDR3 is TGTGCCAGCAGCTCGGACAGGGTTGAGACCCAGTACTTC.

This rearrangement joins TRBV5-1 to TRBJ2-5; TRBD2 matches at 9 bases. Germline values: CDR1 SGHRS, CDR2 YFSETQ. The CDR3 is made up of 15 amino acids. The V and J ends lost 5 bases and 0 bases, in that order; junction bases with no gene match: 5. CDR3 bases: TGCGCCAGCAGGGAGATAGCGGGGGACCAAGAGACCCAGTACTTC. Translating gives CASREIAGDQETQYF.

V usage is TRBV10-3 and J usage is TRBJ1-5, with 7 bases fitting TRBD1. This CDR3 has 14 amino acids. Germline CDR1 and CDR2: ENHRY and SYGVKD. The trim removed 4 bases at V and 6 bases at J, leaving 6 bases unmatched. The CDR3 sequence: CAISVGGAGQPQHF. CDR3 DNA: TGTGCCATCAGTGTAGGGGGCGCGGGTCAGCCCCAGCATTTT.

The chain has TRBV28 and TRBJ1-2; 12 bases are shared with TRBD1. Per the germline V gene, CDR1 is MDHEN and CDR2 is SYDVKM. The CDR3 contains 14 residues. The J segment lost 7 bases and the V segment lost 5 bases, leaving 5 bases of the junction unmatched. The CDR3 spells CASSRDRGLGGYTF. CDR3 bases: TGTGCCAGCAGTCGGGACAGGGGGCTCGGTGGCTACACCTTC.

The rearrangement links TRBV7-9 to TRBJ1-2; D might be TRBD1 (6 bases). CDR3 length: 14 residues. Germline V gives CDR1 SEHNR, CDR2 FQNEAQ (reference sequence). With 1 base removed from V and 5 bases from J, the gap between germline ends came to 11 bases. The CDR3 DNA is TGTGCCAGCAGCTTAGGATCAGGGGAATATGGCTACACCTTC. Translating gives CASSLGSGEYGYTF.

This chain joins TRBV28 and TRBJ1-1; D unresolved. Per the germline V gene, CDR1 is MDHEN and CDR2 is SYDVKM. The V end was cut by 3 bases, the J end by 8 bases, with 4 bases between. This CDR3 has 10 amino acids. The CDR3 reads CASSFQEAFF. DNA for the CDR3: TGTGCCAGCAGTTTTCAGGAAGCTTTCTTT. Drawing the rest from reference TRBV28 and TRBJ1-1, the complete variable domain is DVKVTQSSRYLVKRTGEKVFLECVQDMDHENMFWYRQDPGLGLRLIYFSYDVKMKEKGDIPEGYSVSREKKERFSLILESASTNQTSMYLCASSFQEAFFGQGTRLTVV.

This clone was seen just once. The CDR3 coding sequence is TGTGCCACCCAGGGAAATAGCAATCAGCCCCAGCATTTT. This sequence encodes CATQGNSNQPQHF. The genes are TRBV12-3 or TRBV12-4 and TRBJ1-5; D may be TRBD1 (5 bases). V was clipped by 10 bases and J by 0 bases, with 10 bases between them. The CDR3 extends over 13 amino acids.

The gene calls are TRBV7-2 and TRBJ2-5; 8 bases align to TRBD1. Germline V CDR1 and CDR2: SGHTA, FQGNSA. Trimming cost V 5 bases and J 2 bases; bases outside gene matches: 4. The CDR3 length is 14 residues. As DNA, the CDR3 is TGTGCCAGCAGCCTCCACAGGGGGCAAGAGACCCAGTACTTC. Residues: CASSLHRGQETQYF.